The T cell receptor beta chain described here comes from a study of blood T cell repertoires in COVID-19. In the study overall: The samples span acute and convalescent COVID-19 from the United States, Italy and Spain. PBMCs, B-cell-depleted T cells, or T cells were the source of the cDNA or gDNA that made up the material.

Per the germline V gene, CDR1 is MGHRA and CDR2 is YSYEKL. Trimming took off 0 bases at V and 5 bases at J, with 13 bases between the two ends. The CDR3 runs to 15 residues. Methods used by the authors: Reference gene primer amplification yielded estimated nucleated cell counts. Sequencing used immunoSEQ multiplex PCR; TCRdb keeps in-frame clones, though not all of them. The DNA gave D and trimming, while V, J and clone size come from that table. The sample consists of tens of thousands of clones, 85% of them appearing once. The rearrangement joins TRBV4-1 to TRBJ1-2; D is unresolved. This clonotype was sampled from a human donor in a cohort sampled during active COVID-19. The sample taken for sequencing was peripheral blood. This CDR3 reads CASSQDDMERYGYTF. The CDR3 bases are TGCGCCAGCAGCCAAGATGATATGGAGAGATATGGCTACACCTTC.